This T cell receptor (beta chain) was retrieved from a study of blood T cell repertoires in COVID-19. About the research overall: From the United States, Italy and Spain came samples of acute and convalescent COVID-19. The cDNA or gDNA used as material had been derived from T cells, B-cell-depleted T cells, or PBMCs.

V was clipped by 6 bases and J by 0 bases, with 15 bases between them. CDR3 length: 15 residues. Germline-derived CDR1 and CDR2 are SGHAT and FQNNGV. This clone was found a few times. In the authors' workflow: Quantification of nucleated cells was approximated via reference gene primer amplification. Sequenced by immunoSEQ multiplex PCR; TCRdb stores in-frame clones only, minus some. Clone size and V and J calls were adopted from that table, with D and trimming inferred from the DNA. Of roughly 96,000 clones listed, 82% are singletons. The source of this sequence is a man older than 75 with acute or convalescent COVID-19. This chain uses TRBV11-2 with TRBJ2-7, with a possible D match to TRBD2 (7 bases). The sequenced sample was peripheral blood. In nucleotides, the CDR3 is TGTGCCAGCAGGTTGTGGGGGGGCAGCTCCTACGAGCAGTACTTC. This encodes CASRLWGGSSYEQYF. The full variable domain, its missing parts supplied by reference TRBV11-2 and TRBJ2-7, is EAGVAQSPRYKIIEKRQSVAFWCNPISGHATLYWYQQILGQGPKLLIQFQNNGVVDDSQLPKDRFSAERLKGVDSTLKIQPAKLEDSAVYLCASRLWGGSSYEQYFGPGTRLTVT.